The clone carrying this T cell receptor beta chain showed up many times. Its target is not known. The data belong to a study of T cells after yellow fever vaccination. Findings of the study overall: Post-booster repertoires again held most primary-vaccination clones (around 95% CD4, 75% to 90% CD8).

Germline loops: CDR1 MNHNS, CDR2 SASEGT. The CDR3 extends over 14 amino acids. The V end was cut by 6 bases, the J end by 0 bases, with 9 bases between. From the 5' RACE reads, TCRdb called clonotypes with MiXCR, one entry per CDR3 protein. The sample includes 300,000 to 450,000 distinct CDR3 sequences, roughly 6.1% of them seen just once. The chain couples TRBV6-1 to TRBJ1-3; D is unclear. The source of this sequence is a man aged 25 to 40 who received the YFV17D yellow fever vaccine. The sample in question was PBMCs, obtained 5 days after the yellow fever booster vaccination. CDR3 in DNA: TGTGCCAGCAGGAAAATGGACTCTGGAAACACCATATATTTT. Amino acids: CASRKMDSGNTIYF.